This T cell receptor beta chain stems from a study of shared clonotypes between healthy human individuals (dated by TCRdb to about 2020). Regarding the complete study: Three men and two women, aged 18 to 49 years, made up the cohort. Each donor's leukapheresis produced roughly between roughly 0.85 and 9.5 billion PBMCs. For each donor, CD4 naive and CD4 memory were each run on three plates, CD8 naive on two plates, and CD8 memory on one plate. The study deeply sequenced blood TCR repertoires of five healthy adults to estimate repertoire size and the extent of clonotype sharing between individuals. To increase sequencing depth and limit assay-specific biases, different laboratories used diverse techniques to prepare libraries and sequence TCR repertoires. Paper-wide results and their limitations: Pairwise subsampling led to the expectation that sequencing depth would affect the degree of clonotype sharing among donors. Compared with non-shared clonotypes, the clonotypes found in all four sorted-subset donors had higher generation probabilities. Rarefaction of sorted-subset datasets indicated incomplete sequencing despite the large sequencing depth. Naive subsets generally had larger estimated clonotype richness than memory subsets did. Sampling was restricted to blood, and TCR repertoires in tissues likely differ from the TCR repertoires found in blood. The small number of donors limited the genetic and exposure-history diversity represented. Around 5.4% of naive CD4, 3.5% of naive CD8, approximately 2% of memory CD4, and 0.4% of memory CD8 clonotypes were shared across a few donors.

The donors were healthy, HIV-negative adults with no recently reported acute infections or vaccinations. Every donor was a Caucasian adult residing in Nashville, Tennessee, USA. CD4+ T cells were enriched through magnetic negative selection, after which naive cells were positively selected on CD45RA and the remaining negative fraction served as the memory subset. Blood was obtained by leukapheresis, after which PBMCs were separated by Ficoll-Histopaque density gradient centrifugation and cryopreserved in liquid nitrogen vapor phase. Analytical flow cytometry was used to check the purity and quantity of each magnetically sorted T cell population. From each sorted fraction, genomic DNA was isolated and quantified by UV absorbance on a Nanodrop 2000c. About this clone itself: Its recognized antigen is unknown. No much larger clonotype is one base removed from it; base qualities were not supplied.

Using the deep immunoSEQ assay, TCR CDR3 regions were amplified from genomic DNA by multiplex PCR. For each cell subset, the extracted genomic DNA was distributed evenly across all wells of several immunoSEQ 96-well plates, and each plate served as one replicate. Each replicate PCR for sorted subsets received around 210 ng genomic DNA, equal to roughly 30,000 T cell genomes. Purified libraries were quantified with a Qubit 3.0 fluorometer, sized on a Bioanalyzer 2100, and re-quantified with the KAPA Library Quantification kit. A separate single-read 150-cycle Illumina NextSeq 550 flow cell was used to sequence each immunoSEQ 96-well plate. Regarding the original processing steps: The immunoSEQ output contained only junctional sequences without quality scores, so filtering could not match that applied to full-length reads. To assign V/J genes and CDR3, sequences were annotated using PyIR, a Python wrapper for IgBLAST v1.9, with IMGT germline references. Reads were filtered out if the reads had weak V/J assignments (E-value above 1e-6), no CDR3, stop codons, out-of-frame junctions, or ambiguous translated residues. V3J clonotypes were defined by identical inferred V gene, J gene, and CDR3 amino acid sequence. The percentage overlap between two repertoires was calculated by dividing the number of shared unique clonotypes by the size of the smaller repertoire. Three approaches were used to assess repertoire richness: RTK rarefaction, the Chao1 estimator, and Recon v2.1 estimates of unobserved clonotypes. For all TCRbeta clonotypes obtained by the gDNA method from a few donors, generation probabilities were computed with OLGA. TCRdb retrieved this table from immuneACCESS and kept in-frame rearrangements only. Not all clones are present; in checked studies, unresolved V genes account for under half, and no reason is known for the remainder. The V and J calls and clone size were taken over from that table, and D and trimming were inferred from the DNA. The sample data list 1.5 million to 1.9 million clones, and approximately 98% of these were observed just once. Roughly 0.42% of the sample belongs to the ten largest clones.

V is pared back by 5 bases and J by 8 bases, with 10 bases lying between the germline termini. The CDR3 runs 12 residues from the cysteine to the phenylalanine. Just the 36-base CDR3 DNA is kept, in frame starting at base 1. The germline V gene (reference sequence) gives CDR1 as SGHNT and CDR2 as YYREEE. This receptor chain uses TRBV5-4 and TRBJ1-4, and the D gene may be TRBD1, 6 bases matching. Specimen: naive CD4+ T cells sorted from blood. According to the study, the label for this sample's cell subset or site signals: CD45RA+ positively selected. The receptor was isolated from a man aged 25-40 years in good health. The CDR3 region reads CASSITGEKLFF. The nucleotide sequence is given as TGTGCCAGCAGTATCACAGGGGAAAAACTGTTTTTT.